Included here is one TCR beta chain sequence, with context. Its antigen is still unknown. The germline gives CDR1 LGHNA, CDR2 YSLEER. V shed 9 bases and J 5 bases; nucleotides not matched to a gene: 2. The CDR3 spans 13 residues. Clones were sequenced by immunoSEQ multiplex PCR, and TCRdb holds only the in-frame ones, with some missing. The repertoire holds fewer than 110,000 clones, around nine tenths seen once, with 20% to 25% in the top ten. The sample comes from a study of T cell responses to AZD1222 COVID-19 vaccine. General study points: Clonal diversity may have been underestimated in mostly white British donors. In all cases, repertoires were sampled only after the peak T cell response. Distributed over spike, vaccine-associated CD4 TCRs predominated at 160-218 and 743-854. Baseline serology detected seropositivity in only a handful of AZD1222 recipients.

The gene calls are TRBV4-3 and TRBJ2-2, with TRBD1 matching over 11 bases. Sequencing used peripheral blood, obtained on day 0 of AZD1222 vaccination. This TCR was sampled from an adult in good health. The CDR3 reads CARGTGGTGELFF. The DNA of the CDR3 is TGCGCCAGAGGGACAGGGGGGACCGGGGAGCTGTTTTTT.